This is a list of T cell receptor beta chains from one sample in a study of CD8 T cells in ankylosing spondylitis. TCRdb reprocessed the 5' RACE reads with MiXCR, giving one entry per CDR3 protein. This repertoire shows 180,000 or so distinct CDR3 sequences, approximately 10% found once; its top ten account for approximately 32%. Sequences were obtained from blood, either unsorted or a sorted T cell fraction (not recorded which). These TCRs come from a male donor with ankylosing spondylitis or in good health (not recorded which). Both conserved end residues are part of each CDR3. Fields, in order: CDR3 protein, CDR3 DNA, D gene, V gene, clone size, J gene. The D gene is left open where the match is weak. Some rows have no size entry. The others give once, few or many, or a class for an expanded clone.

CDR3 protein: CATSDLRDTQRPGTSLDGRYEQYF
CDR3 DNA: TGTGCCACCAGTGATTTGCGCGACACACAACGTCCTGGGACTAGCCTCGATGGACGGTACGAGCAGTACTTC
D gene: TRBD2
V gene: TRBV24-1
clone size: many
J gene: TRBJ2-7

CDR3 protein: CASRRAGGPDEQYF
CDR3 DNA: TGTGCCAGCAGGAGAGCGGGTGGTCCCGACGAGCAGTACTTC
D gene: -
V gene: TRBV12-3/TRBV12-4
clone size: -
J gene: TRBJ2-7

CDR3 protein: CASRMGHRNTEAFF
CDR3 DNA: TGTGCCAGCAGAATGGGACATCGGAACACTGAAGCTTTCTTT
D gene: -
V gene: TRBV28
clone size: many
J gene: TRBJ1-1

CDR3 protein: CASSSDRRTGTEAFF
CDR3 DNA: TGTGCCAGCAGTTCGGACAGGAGGACGGGCACTGAAGCTTTCTTT
D gene: TRBD1
V gene: TRBV6-2/TRBV6-3
clone size: once
J gene: TRBJ1-1

CDR3 protein: CASSPEGRFRQYF
CDR3 DNA: TGTGCCAGCAGCCCTGAGGGGCGGTTTCGGCAGTACTTC
D gene: -
V gene: TRBV6-6
clone size: few
J gene: TRBJ2-7

CDR3 protein: CASSFPRDRSSYEQYF
CDR3 DNA: TGCGCCAGCAGCTTTCCCCGGGACAGATCGTCCTACGAGCAGTACTTC
D gene: TRBD1
V gene: TRBV5-1
clone size: many
J gene: TRBJ2-7

CDR3 protein: CSVGLAGGTDTQYF
CDR3 DNA: TGCAGCGTTGGATTAGCGGGAGGCACAGATACGCAGTATTTT
D gene: TRBD2
V gene: TRBV29-1
clone size: many
J gene: TRBJ2-3

CDR3 protein: CASSSRGGTNEQFF
CDR3 DNA: TGTGCCAGTTCTTCTCGCGGGGGTACCAATGAGCAGTTCTTC
D gene: TRBD2
V gene: TRBV19
clone size: many
J gene: TRBJ2-1

CDR3 protein: CSARDRWPSGGLKNIQYF
CDR3 DNA: TGCAGTGCTAGAGATCGGTGGCCTAGCGGGGGGCTCAAAAACATTCAGTACTTC
D gene: TRBD2
V gene: TRBV20-1
clone size: many
J gene: TRBJ2-4

CDR3 protein: CASSNQGGLGGNYNEQFF
CDR3 DNA: TGTGCCAGCAGCAATCAGGGTGGGCTAGGGGGAAACTACAATGAGCAGTTCTTC
D gene: -
V gene: TRBV11-2
clone size: -
J gene: TRBJ2-1

CDR3 protein: CAIGGDRGFYEQYF
CDR3 DNA: TGTGCCATCGGGGGGGACAGGGGGTTCTACGAGCAGTACTTC
D gene: TRBD1
V gene: TRBV10-3
clone size: -
J gene: TRBJ2-7

CDR3 protein: CASSYMGGEKLFF
CDR3 DNA: TGTGCCAGCAGCTACATGGGGGGTGAAAAACTGTTTTTT
D gene: -
V gene: TRBV7-2
clone size: -
J gene: TRBJ1-4

CDR3 protein: CASSEQLGNTGELFF
CDR3 DNA: TGTGCCAGCAGTGAGCAGCTTGGGAACACCGGGGAGCTGTTTTTT
D gene: -
V gene: TRBV28
clone size: many
J gene: TRBJ2-2

CDR3 protein: CASSLGTVESEAFF
CDR3 DNA: TGTGCCAGCAGCCTCGGCACAGTCGAGTCTGAAGCTTTCTTT
D gene: -
V gene: TRBV7-6
clone size: few
J gene: TRBJ1-1

CDR3 protein: CASSLGATSGNTIYF
CDR3 DNA: TGCGCCAGCAGCTTGGGTGCCACCTCTGGAAACACCATATATTTT
D gene: -
V gene: TRBV5-1
clone size: many
J gene: TRBJ1-3

CDR3 protein: CASRTTGRQPQHF
CDR3 DNA: TGTGCCAGCAGGACCACAGGGAGACAGCCCCAGCATTTT
D gene: -
V gene: TRBV28
clone size: many
J gene: TRBJ1-5

CDR3 protein: CASSLDASYRSNQPQHF
CDR3 DNA: TGTGCCAGCAGCTTAGATGCATCTTATAGGAGCAATCAGCCCCAGCATTTT
D gene: -
V gene: TRBV7-8
clone size: few
J gene: TRBJ1-5

CDR3 protein: CASSLRPGPNPNTGELFF
CDR3 DNA: TGTGCCAGCAGTTTAAGGCCGGGCCCTAATCCTAACACCGGGGAGCTGTTTTTT
D gene: -
V gene: TRBV12-3/TRBV12-4
clone size: few
J gene: TRBJ2-2

CDR3 protein: CASSYAGLSYEQFF
CDR3 DNA: TGTGCCAGCAGTTACGCGGGACTTAGCTATGAGCAGTTCTTC
D gene: -
V gene: TRBV6-5
clone size: many
J gene: TRBJ2-1

CDR3 protein: CASSYWRGSNTGELFF
CDR3 DNA: TGTGCCAGCAGTTACTGGAGGGGGTCTAACACCGGGGAGCTGTTTTTT
D gene: -
V gene: TRBV6-5
clone size: few
J gene: TRBJ2-2

CDR3 protein: CAISGRRGADYEQYF
CDR3 DNA: TGTGCCATCTCGGGTCGTCGGGGGGCCGACTACGAGCAGTACTTC
D gene: -
V gene: TRBV15
clone size: many
J gene: TRBJ2-7

CDR3 protein: CAWRPLGDRGFGEQFF
CDR3 DNA: TGTGCCTGGAGACCTTTAGGGGACAGGGGATTCGGGGAGCAGTTCTTC
D gene: TRBD1
V gene: TRBV30
clone size: few
J gene: TRBJ2-1

CDR3 protein: CASSLGERRETQYF
CDR3 DNA: TGCGCCAGCAGCTTGGGGGAAAGGAGAGAGACCCAGTACTTC
D gene: -
V gene: TRBV5-1
clone size: many
J gene: TRBJ2-5

CDR3 protein: CASIPSGAPNTGELFF
CDR3 DNA: TGCGCCAGCATCCCGAGCGGGGCTCCAAACACCGGGGAGCTGTTTTTT
D gene: TRBD2
V gene: TRBV5-1
clone size: many
J gene: TRBJ2-2

CDR3 protein: CASSLAGGHSAYEQYF
CDR3 DNA: TGTGCCAGCAGTTTAGCGGGGGGGCATTCGGCCTACGAGCAGTACTTC
D gene: -
V gene: TRBV12-3/TRBV12-4
clone size: many
J gene: TRBJ2-7

CDR3 protein: CASSLEGIYTGELFF
CDR3 DNA: TGCGCCAGCAGCTTGGAGGGGATCTACACCGGGGAGCTGTTTTTT
D gene: -
V gene: TRBV5-1
clone size: many
J gene: TRBJ2-2

CDR3 protein: CAITTRRARGNTIYF
CDR3 DNA: TGTGCCATTACGACCCGCAGGGCGCGGGGAAACACCATATATTTT
D gene: -
V gene: TRBV12-3/TRBV12-4
clone size: many
J gene: TRBJ1-3

CDR3 protein: CASSLLVGYEQFF
CDR3 DNA: TGTGCCAGCAGCTTACTAGTTGGGTATGAGCAGTTCTTC
D gene: -
V gene: TRBV7-6
clone size: many
J gene: TRBJ2-1

CDR3 protein: CASSQWLVGYEQYF
CDR3 DNA: TGTGCCAGCAGCCAGTGGCTAGTCGGCTACGAGCAGTACTTC
D gene: -
V gene: TRBV3-1
clone size: many
J gene: TRBJ2-7

CDR3 protein: CASSLQGTGANVLTF
CDR3 DNA: TGCGCCAGCAGCCTGCAGGGTACTGGGGCCAACGTCCTGACTTTC
D gene: -
V gene: TRBV5-1
clone size: many
J gene: TRBJ2-6

CDR3 protein: CSVSTGLYEQYF
CDR3 DNA: TGCAGCGTTTCGACAGGGCTCTACGAGCAGTACTTC
D gene: TRBD1
V gene: TRBV29-1
clone size: many
J gene: TRBJ2-7

CDR3 protein: CASSYGTGADSYGYTF
CDR3 DNA: TGTGCCAGCAGTTACGGGACAGGGGCGGATAGCTATGGCTACACCTTC
D gene: TRBD1
V gene: TRBV6-5
clone size: -
J gene: TRBJ1-2

CDR3 protein: CSVGLSYEQYF
CDR3 DNA: TGCAGCGTTGGACTATCCTACGAGCAGTACTTC
D gene: -
V gene: TRBV29-1
clone size: many
J gene: TRBJ2-7

CDR3 protein: CASNSRGEQYF
CDR3 DNA: TGTGCCAGTAACTCGCGAGGCGAGCAGTACTTC
D gene: -
V gene: TRBV19
clone size: -
J gene: TRBJ2-7

CDR3 protein: CASSYVQGREGTDTQYF
CDR3 DNA: TGTGCCAGCAGTTACGTCCAAGGGCGGGAGGGGACAGATACGCAGTATTTT
D gene: TRBD2
V gene: TRBV6-5
clone size: many
J gene: TRBJ2-3

CDR3 protein: CASGLTREEHF
CDR3 DNA: TGCGCCAGCGGACTAACAAGAGAGGAGCATTTT
D gene: -
V gene: TRBV5-1
clone size: -
J gene: TRBJ1-5

CDR3 protein: CASSFAGGGSTEAFF
CDR3 DNA: TGTGCCAGCAGCTTTGCCGGAGGGGGGTCCACTGAAGCTTTCTTT
D gene: -
V gene: TRBV5-6
clone size: few
J gene: TRBJ1-1

CDR3 protein: CSAPPDGGSNQPQHF
CDR3 DNA: TGCAGTGCCCCCCCGGACGGCGGTAGCAATCAGCCCCAGCATTTT
D gene: -
V gene: TRBV20-1
clone size: few
J gene: TRBJ1-5

CDR3 protein: CASSYKIRDSRWLDGYTF
CDR3 DNA: TGTGCCAGCAGCTACAAGATTCGGGACAGTCGCTGGCTGGATGGCTACACCTTC
D gene: TRBD1
V gene: TRBV5-6
clone size: many
J gene: TRBJ1-2

CDR3 protein: CSVGGGGYNEQFF
CDR3 DNA: TGCAGCGTTGGAGGGGGGGGCTACAATGAGCAGTTCTTC
D gene: -
V gene: TRBV29-1
clone size: -
J gene: TRBJ2-1

CDR3 protein: CASSQNRGGYGYTF
CDR3 DNA: TGTGCCAGCAGCCAAAACCGGGGGGGATACGGCTACACCTTC
D gene: -
V gene: TRBV27
clone size: many
J gene: TRBJ1-2

CDR3 protein: CATSRDKGQGRNTIYF
CDR3 DNA: TGTGCCACCAGCAGAGATAAGGGACAGGGCCGAAACACCATATATTTT
D gene: TRBD1
V gene: TRBV15
clone size: -
J gene: TRBJ1-3

CDR3 protein: CASSLTDSRTQYF
CDR3 DNA: TGTGCCAGCAGCCTCACGGACTCCCGGACGCAGTATTTT
D gene: -
V gene: TRBV7-2
clone size: many
J gene: TRBJ2-3

CDR3 protein: CASSLVLLTGGTYNEQFF
CDR3 DNA: TGTGCCAGCAGCTTGGTTTTACTTACGGGGGGGACCTACAATGAGCAGTTCTTC
D gene: TRBD2
V gene: TRBV7-8
clone size: many
J gene: TRBJ2-1